A selection of T cell receptor beta chains follows, all from one sample in a study of blood T cell repertoires in COVID-19. The assay was immunoSEQ multiplex PCR, and TCRdb's table has in-frame clones only and misses some. The data hold over 70,000 clones, with approximately 71% observed a single time. The specimen was peripheral blood. The receptor source for this set is a man between 65 and 85 years old with COVID-19, enrolled during active disease. Each CDR3 is given with its conserved first and last residue. Each record gives: clone size, V gene, J gene, D gene, CDR3 DNA, CDR3 protein. D genes are given only for firm matches. Part of the rows lack a size; the others show once, few, many or a class for expanded clones.

-	TRBV19	TRBJ2-2	TRBD2	TGTGCCAGTAGTATCAATCCAGCGGGAGCCGGGGAGCTGTTTTTT	CASSINPAGAGELFF
-	TRBV12-3/TRBV12-4	TRBJ2-7	-	TGTGCCAGCAGTCCCCACAACTACGAGCAGTACTTC	CASSPHNYEQYF
many	TRBV6-6	TRBJ2-7	TRBD2	TGTGCCAGCAGCCCCAGGGTCTTAACTGGGACTAGCGGGAGGGCCGCCTTTAAGCAGTACTTC	CASSPRVLTGTSGRAAFKQYF
-	TRBV30	TRBJ1-1	TRBD1	TGTGCCTGGAGGGGGACAGCTGAAGCTTTCTTT	CAWRGTAEAFF
-	TRBV12-3/TRBV12-4	TRBJ1-2	-	TGTGCCAGCAGTTTAAGGGAGGACTATGGCTACACCTTC	CASSLREDYGYTF
few	TRBV5-4	TRBJ1-3	-	TGTGCCAGCAGCTTGACCCCCATAAGAGACTCTGGAAACACCATATATTTT	CASSLTPIRDSGNTIYF
-	TRBV6-5	TRBJ1-1	-	TGTGCCAGCGGCCAACGATTGAACACTGAAGCTTTCTTT	CASGQRLNTEAFF
-	TRBV7-2	TRBJ1-5	-	TGTGCCAGCAGCGGCGACAGCTATCAGCCCCAGCATTTT	CASSGDSYQPQHF
once	TRBV29-1	TRBJ1-4	TRBD1	TGCAGCTTCAGACAGGGTGGTAATGAAAAACTGTTTTTT	CSFRQGGNEKLFF
-	TRBV5-1	TRBJ2-1	TRBD1	TGCGCCAGCAGCTTGGGTGGGACAGGGGTTAGCTCCTACAATGAGCAGTTCTTC	CASSLGGTGVSSYNEQFF
-	TRBV5-1	TRBJ1-1	-	TGCGCCAGCAGCTTGAATCGGGGTGTGAACACTGAAGCTTTCTTT	CASSLNRGVNTEAFF
-	TRBV11-2	TRBJ2-7	-	TGTGCCAGCAGCCCCGTAAGCTGGAGCTCCTACGAGCAGTACTTC	CASSPVSWSSYEQYF
few	TRBV5-1	TRBJ1-2	-	TGCGCCAGCAGCTTGTCGACTTCAAACTATGGCTACACCTTC	CASSLSTSNYGYTF
-	TRBV5-1	TRBJ2-5	TRBD1	TGCGCCAGCAGGCCTGACAGGGGGCGGGAGACCCAGTACTTC	CASRPDRGRETQYF
-	TRBV9	TRBJ2-7	TRBD2	TGTGCCAGCAGCGTAGGGACTAGCGGAACCTACGAGCAGTACTTC	CASSVGTSGTYEQYF
-	TRBV7-2	TRBJ2-3	TRBD2	TGTGCCAGCAGCTTAGCGAGGGCTAGCGGGAGCACAGATACGCAGTATTTT	CASSLARASGSTDTQYF
-	TRBV28	TRBJ1-1	TRBD1	TGTGCCAGCACTGCCCGCCGGACAGGGTCGGGCGGCACTGAAGCTTTCTTT	CASTARRTGSGGTEAFF
-	TRBV3-1/TRBV3-2	TRBJ2-7	TRBD2	TGTGCCAGCAGCCACGACGGGGGGGGCTACGAGCAGTACTTC	CASSHDGGGYEQYF
-	TRBV6-2/TRBV6-3	TRBJ2-7	TRBD2	TGTGCCAGCAGCCCTTCCGGGACTAGCTACGAGCAGTACTTC	CASSPSGTSYEQYF
medium-sized	TRBV19	TRBJ2-2	-	TGTGCCAGTAGTATCGAGGACACCGGGGAGCTGTTTTTT	CASSIEDTGELFF